The 2 T cell receptor beta chains listed next were all sequenced from one sample in a study of graft-versus-host responses after intestinal transplantation. Sequencing was performed with immunoSEQ multiplex PCR; in TCRdb, only in-frame clones are kept and a portion is missing. The table lists around 100,000 clones, 87% of them singletons. Their cognate antigens are unknown. This specimen was unstimulated CD4+ T cells sorted from spleen or lymph node cells, taken before transplant. The receptors were sampled from a human donor who was the organ donor for an intestinal transplant.

The gene calls are TRBV28 and TRBJ2-6; no clear D gene. The CDR3 is 15 residues long. V gave up 7 bases and J gave up 0 bases, with 10 bases separating them. Germline CDR1 and CDR2: MDHEN and SYDVKM. DNA for the CDR3: TGTGCCAGCATTAGTCACTCCTCTGGGGCCAACGTCCTGACTTTC. This codes for CASISHSSGANVLTF.

The J gene is TRBJ2-2, the V gene TRBV5-1, with D perhaps matching TRBD1 or TRBD2 (5 bases each). Trimming pared 3 bases from V and 2 bases from J, leaving 5 bases between. Germline V CDR1 and CDR2: SGHRS, YFSETQ. The CDR3 extends over 13 amino acids. The CDR3 region is CASSWDNTGELFF. DNA of the CDR3: TGCGCCAGCAGCTGGGACAACACCGGGGAGCTGTTTTTT.